The 23 T cell receptor beta chains below come from one sample, sequenced in a study of cytomegalovirus exposure and HLA in healthy donors. Amplification used 60 Vbeta primers and 13 Jbeta primers. Clones were sequenced by immunoSEQ multiplex PCR, and TCRdb holds only the in-frame ones, with some missing. The sample lists over 150,000 clones; 75% to 85% were seen once. The sequencing sample was made of PBMCs. The receptors come from a man aged 25-45 years in good health and CMV-seropositive.

The chain recombines TRBV6-1 with TRBJ2-3; maybe TRBD2 (6 bases). Germline CDR1 reads MNHNS; CDR2 reads SASEGT. Trimming took 0 bases from V and 5 from J, leaving 9 bases between them. The CDR3 length is 14 residues. The CDR3 DNA sequence: TGTGCCAGCAGTGAAGCGAGGAGGGGAGATACGCAGTATTTT. As protein: CASSEARRGDTQYF.

This clone showed up just once. This chain joins TRBV30 and TRBJ2-1; 8 nucleotides match TRBD1. The CDR3 runs 16 residues. The germline gives CDR1 GTSNPN, CDR2 SVGIG (reference sequence). The trim removed 3 bases at V and 0 bases at J, leaving 7 bases unmatched. The CDR3 DNA reads TGTGCCTGGAGGGCCGGACAGGGAAGCTCCTACAATGAGCAGTTCTTC. Its translation: CAWRAGQGSSYNEQFF.

The V call is TRBV21-1, the J call TRBJ1-4; TRBD1 was called by the table and not checked on the DNA. TRBV21-1 is labeled a pseudogene. This CDR3 region has 15 residues. The CDR3 reads CASSRVHPLRDRDFF. CDR3 DNA sequence: TGTGCCAGCAGCAGAGTCCACCCTCTCCGGGACAGGGATTTTTTT.

The chain recombines TRBV10-1 with TRBJ2-7; no reliable D call. The V end lost 6 bases, the J end lost 0 bases, and 12 bases lay between the germline ends. The CDR3 totals 14 residues. CDR1 is WNHNN and CDR2 is SYGVQD in the germline V gene (reference sequence). The CDR3 sequence is CASRQCMSSYEQYF. In DNA form, the CDR3 reads TGCGCCAGCAGGCAATGTATGAGCTCCTACGAGCAGTACTTC.

The CDR3 coding sequence is TGTGCCAGCAGCCCCAGCGGGAGGGCCCACGAGCAGTACTTC. This encodes CASSPSGRAHEQYF. V gene TRBV28 combines with J gene TRBJ2-7; TRBD2 matches at 10 bases. This CDR3 is built from 14 residues. Germline CDR1 MDHEN, CDR2 SYDVKM. With 6 bases clipped from V and 5 bases from J, the junction kept 7 bases outside the gene matches.

This clone was picked up one time. The rearrangement links TRBV27 to TRBJ1-1, with 10 bases matching TRBD1. Germline CDR1 is MNHEY and CDR2 is SMNVEV (reference sequence). The CDR3 contains 15 residues. The V segment lost 3 bases and the J segment 3 bases; nucleotides outside the gene matches: 4. The chain's CDR3 is CASSFIGQGDTEAFF. The DNA for the CDR3 is TGTGCCAGCAGTTTTATAGGACAGGGGGACACTGAAGCTTTCTTT.

The gene calls are TRBV6-5 and TRBJ2-7; 12 bases are a match to TRBD2. The CDR3 contains 15 residues. Germline CDR1 MNHEY, CDR2 SVGAGI. V lost 6 bases to trimming and J lost 7 bases; unmatched junction nucleotides: 10. The CDR3 loop reads CASSQNLAGGREQYF. As DNA, the CDR3 is TGTGCCAGCAGCCAAAACCTAGCGGGGGGGCGTGAGCAGTACTTC.

This chain joins TRBV28 and TRBJ2-6; 7 nucleotides align to TRBD2. CDR1 and CDR2 (germline): MDHEN, SYDVKM. The CDR3 is 15 residues long. Trimming cost V 6 bases and J 0 bases; bases outside gene matches: 2. CDR3 protein: CASRGGSSGANVLTF. CDR3 DNA: TGTGCCAGCAGGGGAGGGAGCTCTGGGGCCAACGTCCTGACTTTC.

The chain recombines TRBV9 with TRBJ2-6; 8 bases map to TRBD1. This CDR3 has 16 residues. Trimming took 5 bases from V and 2 from J; bases not matched to a gene: 6. Germline V CDR1 and CDR2: SGDLS, YYNGEE. The DNA of the CDR3 is TGTGCCAGCAGGAAGACGGACAGGGCTGGGGCCAACGTCCTGACTTTC. It is translated as CASRKTDRAGANVLTF.

As to this clone: The sample contains more than one DNA sequence encoding this CDR3. J is TRBJ1-1 and V is TRBV19; 7 bases align to TRBD1. Germline CDR1 is LNHDA and CDR2 is SQIVND (reference sequence). The CDR3 is 13 residues long. V lost 4 bases and J lost 1; bases outside the gene matches: 0. CDR3 protein: CASSRQGNTEAFF. DNA of the CDR3: TGTGCCAGTAGTAGACAGGGGAACACTGAAGCTTTCTTT.

CDR3 protein: CASSAKQGRSNQPQHF. CDR3 in DNA: TGTGCCAGCAGTGCTAAACAGGGGAGGAGCAATCAGCCCCAGCATTTT. J is TRBJ1-5 and V is TRBV6-1, with 7 nucleotides matching TRBD1. Looked up from germline, CDR1 is MNHNS and CDR2 is SASEGT. After removal of 4 bases from V and 1 base from J, the junction contained 7 bases not matched to a gene. The CDR3 extends over 16 amino acids.

This chain joins TRBV14 and TRBJ2-2; 9 nucleotides line up with TRBD1. The CDR3 totals 17 residues. V was pared by 0 bases and J by 7 bases, with 9 bases of the junction left unmatched. Germline CDR1 reads SGHDN; CDR2 reads FVKESK. CDR3 nucleotides: TGTGCCAGCAGCCAAGATCGGGGACAGGGATCGGACGGGGAGCTGTTTTTT. It codes for CASSQDRGQGSDGELFF.

This clone was seen a handful of times. The V gene is TRBV28, the J gene TRBJ1-5, with a weak D call TRBD1 (5 bases). V dropped 6 bases and J dropped 3 bases, with 9 bases sitting between them. This CDR3 comprises 13 residues. Germline CDR1 is MDHEN and CDR2 is SYDVKM. The CDR3 coding sequence is TGTGCCAGCAGCGAGGACATCAATCAGCCCCAGCATTTT. Its protein is CASSEDINQPQHF.

J is TRBJ1-1 and V is TRBV6-7; D not certain. TRBV6-7 is treated as an ORF (open reading frame) with a function not yet certain. CDR3 length equals 13 residues. This CDR3 reads CSIAGMPNTEAFF. The CDR3 DNA reads TGTTCGATAGCGGGGATGCCGAACACTGAAGCTTTCTTT.

This chain links TRBV25-1 with TRBJ2-1; 14 bases align to TRBD2. The V gene end was trimmed by 2 bases and the J gene end by 14 bases; junction bases not matched to a gene: 5. The germline V gene has CDR1 MGHDK and CDR2 SYGVNS. The CDR3 has 14 amino acids. The CDR3 DNA follows: TGTGCCAGCAGTGAAGGGACTAGCGGGAGTAGGGAGTTCTTC. It specifies CASSEGTSGSREFF.

The gene calls are TRBV28 and TRBJ1-1, with 9 bases aligning to TRBD1. Trimming removed 6 bases from V and 0 bases from J; junction bases left unmatched: 2. This CDR3 has 14 amino acids. The germline gives CDR1 MDHEN, CDR2 SYDVKM. CDR3 region: CASRGQGLNTEAFF. As DNA, the CDR3 is TGTGCCAGCAGAGGACAGGGGTTGAACACTGAAGCTTTCTTT. Filled out from reference TRBV28 and TRBJ1-1, the complete variable domain reads DVKVTQSSRYLVKRTGEKVFLECVQDMDHENMFWYRQDPGLGLRLIYFSYDVKMKEKGDIPEGYSVSREKKERFSLILESASTNQTSMYLCASRGQGLNTEAFFGQGTRLTVV.

V and J are TRBV30 and TRBJ1-2; D is unclear. Germline V gives CDR1 GTSNPN, CDR2 SVGIG (reference sequence). Trimming cost V 5 bases and J 8 bases, with 9 bases left between them. CDR3 size: 10 residues. CDR3 sequence: CAWRGGGYTF. In DNA form, the CDR3 reads TGTGCCTGGCGGGGAGGGGGCTACACCTTC. The full variable domain, with the rest looked up from reference TRBV30 and TRBJ1-2, is SQTIHQWPATLVQPVGSPLSLECTVEGTSNPNLYWYRQAAGRGLQLLFYSVGIGQISSEVPQNLSASRPQDRQFILSSKKLLLSDSGFYLCAWRGGGYTFGSGTRLTVV.

J is TRBJ2-1 and V is TRBV9; possible D gene TRBD2, 7 bases. Per germline, CDR1 SGDLS and CDR2 YYNGEE. The CDR3 sequence is 16 residues long. Trimming took 0 bases from V and 3 from J, leaving 13 bases between them. Here the CDR3 DNA reads TGTGCCAGCAGCGTAGGGGGGCGGGGGAGCTACAATGAGCAGTTCTTC. It specifies CASSVGGRGSYNEQFF.

This clone appeared once. The chain combines TRBV9 with TRBJ2-2; D perhaps matches TRBD1 (5 bases). The CDR3 is made up of 16 amino acids. The V end lost 0 bases, the J end lost 0 bases, and 9 bases lay between the germline ends. Germline CDR1 SGDLS, CDR2 YYNGEE. CDR3 in DNA: TGTGCCAGCAGCGTAGGGGGCCACTCGAACACCGGGGAGCTGTTTTTT. Translated: CASSVGGHSNTGELFF.

This clone was detected once. The chain recombines TRBV29-1 with TRBJ2-1, with 7 bases lining up with TRBD1. Trimming removed 3 bases from V and 10 bases from J; junction bases left unmatched: 6. This CDR3 is built from 12 residues. CDR1 is SQVTM and CDR2 is ANQGSEA in the germline V gene. The DNA of the CDR3 is TGCAGCGTTGAGGGACAGTCTGTGGAGCAGTTCTTC. This sequence encodes CSVEGQSVEQFF.

The rearrangement joins TRBV7-9 to TRBJ2-1; weak D call: TRBD2 (6 bases). Trimming shortened V by 1 base and J by 6 bases, and 13 bases separated the two germline ends. Germline CDR1 SEHNR, CDR2 FQNEAQ (reference sequence). The CDR3 totals 15 residues. CDR3 sequence (DNA): TGTGCCAGCAGCTTAGAAGGGACTCTTTCCAATGAGCAGTTCTTC. Translated: CASSLEGTLSNEQFF.

This rearrangement joins TRBV10-3 to TRBJ2-2; 15 bases align to TRBD2. Germline CDR1 ENHRY, CDR2 SYGVKD. V trimming: 6 bases; J trimming: 7 bases; junction bases outside the gene matches: 6. The CDR3 length is 16 residues. In nucleotides, the CDR3 is TGTGCCATCAGCGGACTAGCGGGGGGGTTGGACGGGGAGCTGTTTTTT. Protein sequence: CAISGLAGGLDGELFF.

The chain links TRBV28 to TRBJ2-2; 10 positions agree with TRBD2. CDR3 length: 21 amino acids. Germline loops: CDR1 MDHEN, CDR2 SYDVKM. Trimming removed 3 bases from V and 0 bases from J; junction bases left unmatched: 16. CDR3 region: CASSLLPWTSGQQANTGELFF. The CDR3 DNA reads as TGTGCCAGCAGTTTGTTGCCCTGGACTAGCGGTCAACAAGCGAACACCGGGGAGCTGTTTTTT. Using reference TRBV28 and TRBJ2-2 for the parts outside the CDR3, the full variable domain is DVKVTQSSRYLVKRTGEKVFLECVQDMDHENMFWYRQDPGLGLRLIYFSYDVKMKEKGDIPEGYSVSREKKERFSLILESASTNQTSMYLCASSLLPWTSGQQANTGELFFGEGSRLTVL.